The entry below gives a single T cell receptor beta chain sequence along with its context. The repertoire was sequenced with immunoSEQ multiplex PCR; TCRdb's copy has only in-frame clones and lacks some. Among some 150,000 clones listed, roughly 87% were seen once. These data belong to a study of T cell responses to AZD1222 COVID-19 vaccine. The CDR3 spans 15 residues. After removal of 1 base from V and 12 bases from J, the junction contained 11 bases not matched to a gene. CDR1 MNHNS and CDR2 SASEGT come from the germline V gene. The chain couples TRBV6-1 to TRBJ2-1; 8 bases map to TRBD2. The sequence was collected from an adult who received the AZD1222 COVID-19 vaccine. The sample consisted of peripheral blood, taken 28 days after the second AZD1222 dose. The DNA for the CDR3 is TGTGCCAGCAGTGAAGGGACAGCGGGGGTAAAGTCGCAGTTCTTC. Translation gives CASSEGTAGVKSQFF.